Listed here are 23 T cell receptor beta chains from one sample, sequenced in a study of blood T cell repertoires in COVID-19. TCRdb's copy holds only in-frame clones and misses some; the assay was immunoSEQ multiplex PCR. Among under 150,000 clones listed, over 75% were seen once. The specimen sequenced was peripheral blood. The receptors shown here come from a man in his forties or fifties with active or convalescent COVID-19.

This clone was observed a single time. CDR3: CASSPNPGLITDTQYF. DNA of the CDR3: TGCGCCAGCAGCCCAAACCCGGGACTTATCACAGATACGCAGTATTTT. The chain recombines TRBV4-3 with TRBJ2-3; tentatively, D is TRBD2 (6 bases). Trimming removed 4 bases at V and 2 bases at J, with 16 bases between. CDR1 and CDR2 from the germline V gene are LGHNA and YSLEER. This CDR3 spans 16 amino acids.

The chain combines TRBV18 with TRBJ1-3; no definite D call. The CDR3 spans 16 residues. Germline loops: CDR1 KGHSH, CDR2 LQKENI. The V end lost 1 base, the J end lost 0 bases, and 10 bases lay between the germline ends. The CDR3 region has the DNA TGTGCCAGCTCACCACTCTATTCAGGCTCTGGAAACACCATATATTTT. Protein sequence: CASSPLYSGSGNTIYF.

The rearrangement uses TRBV7-9 and TRBJ2-2; 9 bases line up with TRBD1. CDR1 SEHNR and CDR2 FQNEAQ come from the germline V gene (reference sequence). This CDR3 contains 15 residues. V was clipped by 2 bases and J by 6 bases; unmatched bases: 4. CDR3 sequence: CASSLMGQGAGELFF. The DNA of the CDR3 is TGTGCCAGCAGCTTAATGGGACAGGGTGCCGGGGAGCTGTTTTTT.

The CDR3 is CATSREGADLNQPQHF. In DNA, the CDR3 is TGTGCCACCAGCAGAGAGGGGGCTGATCTTAATCAGCCCCAGCATTTT. The chain is built from TRBV15 and TRBJ1-5; tentative D call: TRBD1 (6 bases). This CDR3 has 16 amino acids. Germline assignment: CDR1 LNHNV and CDR2 YYDKDF (reference sequence). Trimming took 0 bases from V and 4 from J, leaving 13 bases between them. Full variable domain (outside the CDR3, taken from reference TRBV15 and TRBJ1-5): DAMVIQNPRYQVTQFGKPVTLSCSQTLNHNVMYWYQQKSSQAPKLLFHYYDKDFNNEADTPDNFQSRRPNTSFCFLDIRSPGLGDTAMYLCATSREGADLNQPQHFGDGTRLSIL.

V and J are TRBV10-3 and TRBJ2-5; D might be TRBD1 (6 bases). The CDR3 runs to 14 residues. Germline V lookup: CDR1 ENHRY, CDR2 SYGVKD. V was pared by 6 bases and J by 2 bases, with 13 bases between. The CDR3 coding sequence is TGTGCCATCAGCAATTCTCAGGGGCAAGAGACCCAGTACTTC. Amino acid sequence: CAISNSQGQETQYF.

The J gene is TRBJ1-5, the V gene TRBV6-2 or TRBV6-3; a possible D gene is TRBD1 (5 bases). The germline CDR1 and CDR2 sequences are MNHEY and SVGEGT. The CDR3 is 18 residues long. V lost 4 bases and J lost 0, with 19 bases in between. The chain's CDR3 is CASSSKTGQYYSNQPQHF. CDR3 DNA: TGTGCCAGCAGTTCCAAAACCGGACAATATTATAGCAATCAGCCCCAGCATTTT.

This clone was seen only once. The V and J genes are TRBV30 and TRBJ1-5; the D is unclear. Trimming shortened V by 2 bases and J by 7 bases, and 18 bases separated the two germline ends. Germline loops: CDR1 GTSNPN, CDR2 SVGIG (reference sequence). The length of the CDR3 is 15 residues. CDR3 DNA sequence: TGTGCCTGGAGTACCGGGTCCAGCGCGGCCCAGCCCCAGCATTTT. Translating it yields CAWSTGSSAAQPQHF.

This chain uses TRBV7-9 with TRBJ2-2, with D maybe TRBD1 (6 bases). V was clipped by 5 bases and J by 5 bases, with 15 bases between them. Germline-derived CDR1 and CDR2 are SEHNR and FQNEAQ (reference sequence). The CDR3 runs 15 residues. Written as DNA, the CDR3 is TGTGCCAGCAGCCCCGGGCAGGGGCGAACCGGGGAGCTGTTTTTT. Translating it yields CASSPGQGRTGELFF.

This clone was found a few times. The CDR3 nucleotides read TGTGCCAGCAGCCCGACCAGCGGGGCAAATCAGCCCCAGCATTTT. Amino acid sequence: CASSPTSGANQPQHF. The genes are TRBV11-2 and TRBJ1-5; TRBD1 is a possible D gene (5 bases). Germline assignment: CDR1 SGHAT and CDR2 FQNNGV. Trimming took off 5 bases at V and 4 bases at J, with 15 bases between the two ends. The CDR3 consists of 15 residues.

This clone appeared once. J is TRBJ2-2 and V is TRBV4-1; unclear D gene. CDR3 size: 13 residues. The ends were cut back, 4 bases at V and 4 bases at J, with 7 bases in the middle. CDR1 and CDR2 (germline): MGHRA, YSYEKL. The CDR3 DNA sequence: TGCGCCAGCAGCCGAGGAGCCACCGGGGAGCTGTTTTTT. Its translation: CASSRGATGELFF.

This sequence joins TRBV7-2 and TRBJ2-5; 8 positions agree with TRBD1. The CDR3 extends over 14 amino acids. CDR1 and CDR2 from the germline V gene are SGHTA and FQGNSA. After removal of 5 bases from V and 5 bases from J, the junction contained 7 bases not matched to a gene. The CDR3 DNA reads as TGTGCCAGCAGCAGGACAGGGTGGGGGGAGACCCAGTACTTC. The encoded protein is CASSRTGWGETQYF.

V and J are TRBV7-3 and TRBJ2-1; D possibly corresponds to TRBD2 (5 bases). This CDR3 is built from 16 residues. The germline V gene encodes CDR1 SGHTA and CDR2 FQGTGA. V was pared by 0 bases and J by 6 bases, with 15 bases between. The DNA of the CDR3 is TGTGCCAGCAGCTTAACCCCCGGGGTGGTTGGCAATGAGCAGTTCTTC. Residues: CASSLTPGVVGNEQFF.

V is TRBV19 and J is TRBJ1-6; D call uncertain. CDR3 length: 17 amino acids. Germline CDR1 LNHDA, CDR2 SQIVND (reference sequence). Deletions cut 4 bases from V and 1 base from J, with 14 bases between. The chain's CDR3 is CASSKGLVGSYNSPLHF. CDR3 coding DNA: TGTGCCAGTAGTAAAGGCTTGGTCGGGTCCTATAATTCACCCCTCCACTTT.

The V call is TRBV7-9, the J call TRBJ2-1, with TRBD2 identical over 10 bases. The V segment lost 8 bases and the J segment 12 bases; nucleotides outside the gene matches: 4. Germline V gene lookup returns CDR1 SEHNR and CDR2 FQNEAQ (reference sequence). CDR3 size: 11 residues. CDR3 sequence (DNA): TGTGCCAGCGTACAGCGGGGGGGGCAGTTCTTC. Translating it yields CASVQRGGQFF.

CDR3 in amino acids: CASSLPGLAVQETQYF. In nucleotides, the CDR3 is TGTGCCAGCAGCTTACCGGGACTAGCAGTACAAGAGACCCAGTACTTC. The chain employs TRBV5-4 and TRBJ2-5; 9 nucleotides align to TRBD2. V shed 2 bases and J 2 bases; nucleotides not matched to a gene: 7. Germline CDR1 reads SGHNT; CDR2 reads YYREEE (reference sequence). The CDR3 loop spans 16 amino acids.

V usage is TRBV2 and J usage is TRBJ1-1, with 11 nucleotides matching TRBD1. The CDR3 is 15 amino acids. The germline CDR1 and CDR2 sequences are SNHLY and FYNNEI. V was pared by 6 bases and J by 2 bases, with 5 bases of the junction left unmatched. This chain's CDR3 is CASSQDRGPNTEAFF. In DNA, the CDR3 is TGTGCCAGCAGCCAGGACAGGGGGCCAAACACTGAAGCTTTCTTT. The whole variable domain, remainder taken from reference TRBV2 and TRBJ1-1, is EPEVTQTPSHQVTQMGQEVILRCVPISNHLYFYWYRQILGQKVEFLVSFYNNEISEKSEIFDDQFSVERPDGSNFTLKIRSTKLEDSAMYFCASSQDRGPNTEAFFGQGTRLTVV.

This chain uses TRBV7-9 with TRBJ2-7, with D possibly matching TRBD2 (6 bases). From germline, CDR1 is SEHNR and CDR2 FQNEAQ (reference sequence). The germline V and J ends were trimmed by 3 bases and 5 bases, with 17 bases remaining between them. This CDR3 spans 15 amino acids. CDR3: CASSFYQRGLDEQYF. In DNA, the CDR3 is TGTGCCAGCAGCTTTTACCAGAGGGGACTGGACGAGCAGTACTTC. The whole variable domain, remainder taken from reference TRBV7-9 and TRBJ2-7, is DTGVSQNPRHKITKRGQNVTFRCDPISEHNRLYWYRQTLGQGPEFLTYFQNEAQLEKSRLLSDRFSAERPKGSFSTLEIQRTEQGDSAMYLCASSFYQRGLDEQYFGPGTRLTVT.

This clone has just one count. The chain is built from TRBV18 and TRBJ2-2; no reliable D call. CDR1 KGHSH and CDR2 LQKENI come from the germline V gene. This CDR3 spans 14 amino acids. Between the trimmed V and J ends, which lost 3 bases and 2 bases, there was a span of 7 bases. CDR3 amino acids: CASSPRVNTGELFF. The CDR3 nucleotides are TGTGCCAGCTCACCTCGGGTTAACACCGGGGAGCTGTTTTTT.

The J gene is TRBJ2-1, the V gene TRBV2; D unresolved. The CDR3 totals 13 residues. Germline values: CDR1 SNHLY, CDR2 FYNNEI. Trimming took 2 bases from V and 5 from J, leaving 7 bases between them. The CDR3 loop reads CASSEPLHNEQFF. CDR3 DNA sequence: TGTGCCAGCAGTGAACCCCTCCACAATGAGCAGTTCTTC.

V gene TRBV10-3 combines with J gene TRBJ1-6, with 7 bases matching TRBD1. This CDR3 is 15 amino acids long. Germline V CDR1 and CDR2: ENHRY, SYGVKD. V trimming: 6 bases; J trimming: 7 bases; junction bases outside the gene matches: 9. CDR3 residues: CAIRNLTGVNSPLHF. DNA for the CDR3: TGTGCCATCAGGAACCTAACAGGGGTGAATTCACCCCTCCACTTT.

The V and J genes are TRBV4-3 and TRBJ1-2; D unresolved. Trimming took 0 bases from V and 0 from J, leaving 14 bases between them. This CDR3 has 17 residues. Germline CDR1 reads LGHNA; CDR2 reads YSLEER. CDR3 bases: TGCGCCAGCAGCCAAGAAGTGGCTGGGAGTCCTAACTATGGCTACACCTTC. Protein product: CASSQEVAGSPNYGYTF.

The chain joins TRBV18 to TRBJ2-7, with a weak D call TRBD1 (5 bases). This CDR3 contains 13 residues. Trimming removed 2 bases from V and 4 bases from J, with 9 bases in between. CDR1 KGHSH and CDR2 LQKENI come from the germline V gene. CDR3 nucleotides: TGTGCCAGCTCACCAAATGCAGGGTACGAGCAGTACTTC. Its translation is CASSPNAGYEQYF.

The chain employs TRBV6-5 and TRBJ1-2; D is unresolved. Trimming stripped 6 bases from V and 8 bases from J, with 16 bases between. The CDR3 contains 13 residues. Germline lookup yields CDR1 MNHEY and CDR2 SVGAGI. DNA of the CDR3: TGTGCCAGCAGATCATCCGGGGAAGGGGGCTACACCTTC. Its protein is CASRSSGEGGYTF.